One sample yielded the 11 T cell receptor beta chains listed below, sequenced in a study of blood T cell repertoires in COVID-19 (dated by TCRdb to the early 2020s). The library relied on the immunoSEQ multiplex PCR assay. Held by TCRdb, this immuneACCESS table contains in-frame sequences only and omits some clones. Under half of the omission traces to an unresolved V gene where checked; the cause of the rest is unknown. Here the sample has about 45,000 clones; approximately 83% occur a single time. The ten biggest clones cover approximately 8% of the sample. Material: peripheral blood. These receptors came from an elderly man in a cohort sampled during active COVID-19.

The chain carries TRBV10-3 and TRBJ1-2, with 10 bases fitting TRBD1. This CDR3 comprises 15 residues. Per germline, CDR1 ENHRY and CDR2 SYGVKD. V was clipped by 0 bases and J by 5 bases; unmatched bases: 3. CDR3 DNA sequence: TGTGCCATCAGTGAGTCAGGACAGGGGGTATATGGCTACACCTTC. Its translation: CAISESGQGVYGYTF.

The chain joins TRBV5-6 to TRBJ2-5; possibly TRBD2 for D (5 bases). The length of the CDR3 is 16 residues. Germline loops: CDR1 SGHDT, CDR2 YYEEEE. Trimming shortened V by 1 base and J by 3 bases, and 16 bases separated the two germline ends. Written as DNA, the CDR3 is TGTGCCAGCAGCTTGTTAAGCCGGGGAATAAAAGAGACCCAGTACTTC. As protein: CASSLLSRGIKETQYF.

This chain joins TRBV7-3 and TRBJ2-7, with D perhaps matching TRBD1 (5 bases). This CDR3 has 15 residues. Per germline, CDR1 SGHTA and CDR2 FQGTGA. Deletions cut 5 bases from V and 5 bases from J, with 19 bases between. The CDR3 is CASSPHGAWGDEQYF. The CDR3 nucleotides are TGTGCCAGCAGCCCCCACGGAGCCTGGGGCGACGAGCAGTACTTC.

This clone was seen once. The chain links TRBV24-1 to TRBJ2-1, with 7 bases fitting TRBD1. This CDR3 contains 11 residues. V shed 8 bases, J shed 6 bases, and the junction held 0 bases outside the gene matches. CDR1 is KGHDR, CDR2 SFDVKD, per germline. CDR3 DNA sequence: TGTGCCACCACAGGGGGCAATGAGCAGTTCTTC. It encodes CATTGGNEQFF.

The chain combines TRBV29-1 with TRBJ1-1, with D maybe TRBD1 (5 bases). The V gene lost 2 bases and the J gene lost 0 bases, with 7 bases spanning the gap. The germline V gene has CDR1 SQVTM and CDR2 ANQGSEA. The CDR3 sequence is 13 residues long. The CDR3 DNA sequence: TGCAGCGTTGAAAGGGGCCTGAACACTGAAGCTTTCTTT. It yields the protein CSVERGLNTEAFF.

The J gene is TRBJ2-7, the V gene TRBV7-2; D possibly corresponds to TRBD2 (6 bases). The V end was cut by 1 base, the J end by 5 bases, with 15 bases between. Germline V lookup: CDR1 SGHTA, CDR2 FQGNSA. CDR3 length: 15 residues. CDR3 in DNA: TGTGCCAGCAGCTTAGGCGGAGGGGAGGTCGACGAGCAGTACTTC. Translating it yields CASSLGGGEVDEQYF.

J is TRBJ2-7 and V is TRBV9; tentatively, D is TRBD2 (5 bases). V lost 0 bases and J lost 5, with 12 bases in between. This CDR3 contains 14 residues. Per the germline V gene, CDR1 is SGDLS and CDR2 is YYNGEE. The CDR3 DNA sequence: TGTGCCAGCAGCGTAGCACGGGGATCCGACGAGCAGTACTTC. It encodes CASSVARGSDEQYF.

The V call is TRBV20-1, the J call TRBJ2-1; TRBD2 might be the D (6 bases). CDR3 length: 15 amino acids. Between the trimmed V and J ends, which lost 3 bases and 5 bases, there was a span of 17 bases. Per the germline V gene, CDR1 is DFQATT and CDR2 is SNEGSKA (reference sequence). The CDR3 loop is CSASKFRDSDNEQFF. CDR3 DNA sequence: TGCAGTGCTAGTAAATTCAGGGACTCGGACAATGAGCAGTTCTTC.

CDR3 sequence reads: CASSQCRQISTDTQYF. In DNA, the CDR3 is TGTGCCAGCAGCCAATGTCGCCAGATCTCCACAGATACGCAGTATTTT. The chain carries TRBV3-1 (or the pseudogene TRBV3-2) and TRBJ2-3; D not certain. The CDR3 loop spans 16 amino acids. The V gene lost 2 bases and the J gene lost 2 bases, with 14 bases spanning the gap. Germline V CDR1 and CDR2: LGHDT, YNNKEL (reference sequence).

This rearrangement joins TRBV6-5 to TRBJ1-1, with 8 bases matching TRBD1. Per the germline V gene, CDR1 is MNHEY and CDR2 is SVGAGI. The V gene end was trimmed by 0 bases and the J gene end by 7 bases; junction bases not matched to a gene: 7. The CDR3 has 15 residues. The CDR3 protein is CASSYSRNRGNEAFF. The CDR3 region has the DNA TGTGCCAGCAGTTACTCGCGGAACAGGGGGAATGAAGCTTTCTTT.

CDR3 DNA: TGTGCCAGCAGCTTCCCCAGGGGGCACGGCAATGAGCAGTTCTTC. This encodes CASSFPRGHGNEQFF. The chain links TRBV7-9 to TRBJ2-1; the match to TRBD1 covers 8 bases. The germline CDR1 and CDR2 sequences are SEHNR and FQNEAQ (reference sequence). The CDR3 has 15 residues. With V trimmed by 3 bases and J by 6 bases, 7 bases remained unmatched. The full variable domain, with the rest looked up from reference TRBV7-9 and TRBJ2-1, is DTGVSQNPRHKITKRGQNVTFRCDPISEHNRLYWYRQTLGQGPEFLTYFQNEAQLEKSRLLSDRFSAERPKGSFSTLEIQRTEQGDSAMYLCASSFPRGHGNEQFFGPGTRLTVL.